This TCR beta chain was obtained from a study of STAT5B mutations in CD4+ large granular lymphocyte leukemia. Trimming stripped 5 bases from V and 2 bases from J, with 14 bases between. The CDR3 sequence is 15 residues long. Germline CDR1 SGHAT, CDR2 FQNNGV. Whole-study results and caveats: No patients shared main leukemic clonotypes, though around 24% appeared at low frequency elsewhere. Patient CD4-sorted repertoires looked more clonal than healthy CD4+ repertoires, even without putative leukemic clones.

In regard to this clone: What it binds is not known.

Original processing notes: The detection floor for productive clonotype frequency was 2.59 x 10-5. Only in-frame clones appear in the TCRdb table, and some are missing; sequencing was by immunoSEQ multiplex PCR. Clone size and V and J calls were adopted from that table, with D and trimming inferred from the DNA. The table lists around 30,000 clones, 70% to 85% of them singletons. Sequences were obtained from CD4+ T cells from blood buffy coats. The chain is built from TRBV11-2 and TRBJ2-3; TRBD2 might be the D (7 bases). This receptor was obtained from a human donor in good health. The CDR3 DNA is TGTGCCAGCAGCAAACAGGGAGGGGACACAGATACGCAGTATTTT. Its translation is CASSKQGGDTDTQYF.